The next 13 T cell receptor beta chains were all read from a single sample in a study of shared clonotypes between healthy human individuals. Clones were read by immunoSEQ multiplex PCR, and TCRdb kept only the in-frame ones, dropping some. Of over a million clones listed, around 97% are singletons. Source material: naive CD4+ T cells sorted from blood. Subset: CD45RA+ positively selected. These TCRs come from a man aged 25 to 40 in good health.

In nucleotides, the CDR3 is TGTGCCAGCAGCGAAGCCGGGACTAGCGGGGCCTACGAGCAGTACTTC. Amino acid sequence: CASSEAGTSGAYEQYF. V is TRBV13 and J is TRBJ2-7; 13 bases fit TRBD2. CDR3 length equals 16 residues. With V trimmed by 5 bases and J by 2 bases, 6 bases remained unmatched. CDR1 and CDR2 (germline): PRHDT, FYEKMQ (reference sequence).

V usage is TRBV5-1 and J usage is TRBJ2-5; D is uncertain. Germline V gene lookup returns CDR1 SGHRS and CDR2 YFSETQ. This CDR3 contains 14 residues. V was clipped by 1 base and J by 5 bases, with 12 bases between them. The CDR3 DNA reads as TGCGCCAGCAGCTTGACCATATTGAAGGAGACCCAGTACTTC. This sequence encodes CASSLTILKETQYF.

With regard to this clone: This sample also contains other DNA sequences that code for the same CDR3. The gene calls are TRBV6-5 and TRBJ1-2, with D hard to call. The V gene lost 5 bases and the J gene lost 8 bases, with 9 bases spanning the gap. CDR1 and CDR2 from the germline V gene are MNHEY and SVGAGI. CDR3 length: 11 residues. The CDR3 DNA sequence: TGTGCCAGCAGTCCCGGAGGCGGCTACACCTTC. Translation gives CASSPGGGYTF.

The CDR3 DNA follows: TGTGCCAGCAGCGTAGCTCAGGCAGGGGGCGGCTGGCAAGAGACCCAGTACTTC. Its protein is CASSVAQAGGGWQETQYF. The chain has TRBV9 and TRBJ2-5; 8 nucleotides line up with TRBD1. V lost 0 bases, J lost 2 bases, and 12 bases stayed unmatched. Germline V gene data show CDR1 as SGDLS and CDR2 as YYNGEE. The CDR3 runs 18 residues. The complete variable domain, with remaining parts taken from reference TRBV9 and TRBJ2-5, reads DSGVTQTPKHLITATGQRVTLRCSPRSGDLSVYWYQQSLDQGLQFLIQYYNGEERAKGNILERFSAQQFPDLHSELNLSSLELGDSALYFCASSVAQAGGGWQETQYFGPGTRLLVL.

This clone has a single count. The CDR3 sequence is CASSSAGTKVGEFF. CDR3 sequence (DNA): TGTGCCAGTAGTTCGGCCGGGACTAAGGTTGGGGAGTTCTTC. The chain uses TRBV19 and TRBJ2-1; 7 bases agree with TRBD2. The V and J ends lost 5 bases and 14 bases, in that order; junction bases with no gene match: 15. The length of the CDR3 is 14 residues. Germline assignment: CDR1 LNHDA and CDR2 SQIVND (reference sequence).

The chain uses TRBV5-4 and TRBJ2-7; the D is unclear. CDR1 and CDR2 (germline): SGHNT, YYREEE (reference sequence). V lost 8 bases and J 6 bases, leaving 15 bases between the germline ends. The CDR3 has 12 amino acids. Written as DNA, the CDR3 is TGTGCCAGTTCGCCCGGACCCGTCGAGCAGTACTTC. It specifies CASSPGPVEQYF. Complete variable domain (other parts from reference TRBV5-4 and TRBJ2-7): ETGVTQSPTHLIKTRGQQVTLRCSSQSGHNTVSWYQQALGQGPQFIFQYYREEENGRGNFPPRFSGLQFPNYSSELNVNALELDDSALYLCASSPGPVEQYFGPGTRLTVT.

The chain combines TRBV25-1 with TRBJ2-1; D might be TRBD1 (7 bases). Per the germline V gene, CDR1 is MGHDK and CDR2 is SYGVNS. V lost 1 base, J lost 13 bases, and 14 bases lay in between. The CDR3 spans 13 residues. CDR3: CASSEFGQEGQFF. CDR3 DNA: TGTGCCAGCAGTGAATTTGGACAGGAGGGACAGTTCTTC.

The chain joins TRBV6-4 to TRBJ2-3, with D possibly TRBD2 on 6 matching bases. V lost 2 bases to trimming and J lost 0 bases, with 12 bases between them. The germline gives CDR1 MRHNA, CDR2 SNTAGT. The CDR3 is made up of 16 amino acids. The CDR3 is CASSDPPGGSTDTQYF. DNA of the CDR3: TGTGCCAGCAGTGACCCTCCCGGGGGTAGCACAGATACGCAGTATTTT.

The chain's CDR3 is CASSFSGRLDTQYF. DNA of the CDR3: TGTGCCAGCAGCTTTAGCGGGAGATTGGATACGCAGTATTTT. J is TRBJ2-3 and V is TRBV5-5; 9 bases align to TRBD2. The CDR3 totals 14 residues. The germline gives CDR1 SGHKS, CDR2 YYEKEE (reference sequence). Trimming cost V 2 bases and J 6 bases; bases outside gene matches: 4.

The chain couples TRBV5-4 to TRBJ2-1, with a tentative D call TRBD1 (6 bases). Trimming took 4 bases from V and 9 from J, leaving 20 bases between them. Germline CDR1 SGHNT, CDR2 YYREEE (reference sequence). The CDR3 covers 15 residues. In DNA form, the CDR3 reads TGTGCCAGCAGCCCCGGATGGGACAAGGGCGGTGAGCAGTTCTTC. It translates to CASSPGWDKGGEQFF.

This chain links TRBV7-2 with TRBJ1-1; D possibly corresponds to TRBD1 (5 bases). The V end was cut by 5 bases, the J end by 4 bases, with 17 bases between. The germline CDR1 and CDR2 sequences are SGHTA and FQGNSA. CDR3 length: 15 amino acids. CDR3 residues: CASSPGFGAPTEAFF. The CDR3 nucleotides read TGTGCCAGCAGCCCCGGATTCGGGGCGCCCACTGAAGCTTTCTTT.

V usage is TRBV5-5 and J usage is TRBJ2-7, with TRBD2 matching over 9 bases. The CDR3 length is 14 residues. Per the germline V gene, CDR1 is SGHKS and CDR2 is YYEKEE (reference sequence). V gave up 0 bases and J gave up 5 bases; unmatched junction bases: 3. The CDR3 bases are TGTGCCAGCAGCTTGGTGGTAGCGGGAGACGAGCAGTACTTC. Residues: CASSLVVAGDEQYF.

For the CDR3, the DNA is TGTGCCAGCAGCTTAGGGGACACTTACGAGCAGTACTTC. Translating gives CASSLGDTYEQYF. The gene calls are TRBV7-2 and TRBJ2-7; possibly TRBD1 for D (6 bases). The germline V gene has CDR1 SGHTA and CDR2 FQGNSA. V was cut by 1 base and J by 4 bases, with 8 bases left in between. CDR3 length equals 13 residues.